One and the same sample provided the 2 T cell receptor beta chains below, sequenced in a study of vaccination effects on CD4 cells after COVID-19. No antigen has been assigned to these receptors. TCRdb's copy holds only in-frame clones and misses some; the assay was immunoSEQ multiplex PCR. The sample lists tens of thousands of clones, more than 70% occurring once. The ViraFEST assay expanded antigen-specific CD4+ T cells with viral peptide pools before sequencing. Following 10 days of culture, CD4+ T cells were isolated. Documented for the person is a PCR-confirmed SARS-CoV-2 infection occurring between March and December 2020. The sample in question was CD4+ T cells from PBMCs cultured with a peptide pool, obtained before COVID-19 vaccination. These receptor sequences come from a human donor who had a prior SARS-CoV-2 infection.

This clone is classed as medium-sized. The genes are TRBV2 and TRBJ2-7; 12 bases agree with TRBD2. Germline V lookup: CDR1 SNHLY, CDR2 FYNNEI. This CDR3 region has 15 residues. V lost 6 bases, J lost 2 bases, and 5 bases stayed unmatched. CDR3 in amino acids: CASRQASGGAYEQYF. CDR3 in DNA: TGTGCCAGCAGGCAAGCTAGCGGGGGGGCCTACGAGCAGTACTTC.

This clone was observed a few times. The genes are TRBV11-2 and TRBJ2-1; 11 bases are a match to TRBD2. V was pared by 3 bases and J by 3 bases, with 4 bases of the junction left unmatched. The CDR3 loop spans 16 amino acids. Germline CDR1 reads SGHAT; CDR2 reads FQNNGV. CDR3: CASSLGTSGGYNEQFF. In DNA, the CDR3 is TGTGCCAGCAGCTTGGGGACTAGCGGAGGCTACAATGAGCAGTTCTTC.